A selection of T cell receptor beta chains follows, all from one sample in a study of cytomegalovirus exposure and HLA in healthy donors. Sequencing was performed with immunoSEQ multiplex PCR; in TCRdb, only in-frame clones are kept and a portion is missing. This sample carries some 130,000 clones, approximately 85% of them seen once, and the ten largest clones take 6.7%. Sequenced: PBMCs. The receptor set was obtained from a woman under 40 in good health and CMV-seropositive. CDR3s include the opening cysteine and the closing phenylalanine or tryptophan.

TRBV28,13,TRBJ1-3,CASTSFSGNTIYF
TRBV7-9,15,TRBJ2-6,CSSSLTVSGANVLTF
TRBV21-1,15,TRBJ2-6,CASIVRPSGANVLTF
TRBV9,14,TRBJ2-7,CASSVGGQYYEQYF
TRBV27,16,TRBJ2-7,CASSLSQGDKAYEQYF
TRBV5-1,13,TRBJ1-2,CASSLGDFYGYTF
TRBV13,15,TRBJ2-2,CASSLRTGDTGELFF
TRBV30,14,TRBJ2-7,CAWRPGGSRYEQYF
TRBV28,17,TRBJ2-3,CASSTTGLPPLTDTQYF
TRBV27,15,TRBJ2-7,CASSSKGGRGYEQYF
TRBV2,14,TRBJ1-1,CASSEGGQNTEAFF
TRBV28,14,TRBJ2-7,CASSSGGVRYEQYF
TRBV18,14,TRBJ1-1,CASLKQGRDTEAFF
TRBV6-5,14,TRBJ1-2,CASSYGAVNYGYTF
TRBV10-3,15,TRBJ2-1,CAINQRGLPRDEQFF
TRBV9,17,TRBJ2-2,CASRPPGGGPDTGELFF
TRBV6-5,16,TRBJ1-2,CASSYRQGRTNYGYTF
TRBV9,16,TRBJ2-1,CASSVRRLAEGDEQFF
TRBV28,15,TRBJ2-7,CASSLRWDSPYEQYF